This TCR beta chain stems from a study of CD8 T cells in Susac syndrome. V lost 1 base and J lost 2, with 20 bases in between. The CDR3 covers 18 residues. CDR1 and CDR2 from the germline V gene are LNHNV and YYDKDF (reference sequence). cDNA came from around 0.5 to 1 ug RNA primed by random hexamers. Via MiXCR, TCRdb re-called the immunoSEQ multiplex PCR reads, giving one row per CDR3 protein. The table lists 150,000 to 200,000 distinct CDR3 sequences, around 94% of them singletons. The receptor was isolated from a human donor in good health. Material: CD4+ T cells from PBMCs. The chain joins TRBV15 to TRBJ2-5; weak D call: TRBD2 (6 bases). The chain's CDR3 is CATSRAGIRGTEQETQYF. The CDR3 coding sequence is TGTGCCACCAGCAGAGCTGGTATACGGGGGACCGAACAAGAGACCCAGTACTTC.